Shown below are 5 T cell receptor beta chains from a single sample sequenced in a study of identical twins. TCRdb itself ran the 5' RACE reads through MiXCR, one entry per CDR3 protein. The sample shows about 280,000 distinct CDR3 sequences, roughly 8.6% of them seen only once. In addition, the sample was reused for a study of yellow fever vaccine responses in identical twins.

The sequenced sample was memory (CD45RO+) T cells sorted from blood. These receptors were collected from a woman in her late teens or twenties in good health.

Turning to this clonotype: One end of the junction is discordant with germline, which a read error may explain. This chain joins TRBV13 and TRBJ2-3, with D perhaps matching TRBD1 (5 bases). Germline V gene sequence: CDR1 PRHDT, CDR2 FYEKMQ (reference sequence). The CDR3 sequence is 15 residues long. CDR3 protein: CASSLGARGIDTQYF. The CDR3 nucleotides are TGTGCCAGCAGCTTAGGGGCAAGGGGAATCGATACACAGTATTTT.

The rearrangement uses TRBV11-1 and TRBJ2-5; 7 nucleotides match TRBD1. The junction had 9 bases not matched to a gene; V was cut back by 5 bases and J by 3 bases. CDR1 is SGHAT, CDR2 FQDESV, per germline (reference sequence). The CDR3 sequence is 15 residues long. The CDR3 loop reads CASSGNRGPKETQYF. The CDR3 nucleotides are TGTGCCAGCAGCGGAAACAGGGGACCCAAAGAGACCCAGTACTTC.

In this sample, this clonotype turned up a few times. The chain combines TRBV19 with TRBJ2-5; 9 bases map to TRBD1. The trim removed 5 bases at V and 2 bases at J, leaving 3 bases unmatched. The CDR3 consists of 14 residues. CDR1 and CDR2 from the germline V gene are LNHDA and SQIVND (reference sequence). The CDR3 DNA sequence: TGTGCCAGTAGTCCAGGACAGGGGCAAGAGACCCAGTACTTC. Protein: CASSPGQGQETQYF.

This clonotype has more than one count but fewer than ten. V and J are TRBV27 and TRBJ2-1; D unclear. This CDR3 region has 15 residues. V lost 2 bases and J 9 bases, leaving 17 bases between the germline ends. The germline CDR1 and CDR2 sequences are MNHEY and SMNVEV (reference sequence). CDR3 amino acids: CASSLTSGSASEQFF. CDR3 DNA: TGTGCCAGCAGTTTAACTTCGGGCAGTGCGAGTGAGCAGTTCTTC.

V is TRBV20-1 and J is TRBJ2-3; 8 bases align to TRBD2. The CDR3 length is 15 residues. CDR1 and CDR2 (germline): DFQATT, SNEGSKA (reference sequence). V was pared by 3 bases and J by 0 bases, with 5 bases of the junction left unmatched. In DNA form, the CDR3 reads TGCAGTGCTAGTCCTAGCGGGCCTAGCACAGATACGCAGTATTTT. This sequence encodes CSASPSGPSTDTQYF.